This T cell receptor (beta chain) was identified in a study of tumor-infiltrating lymphocytes in localized non-small cell lung cancer. On the study more broadly: Each patient gave resected tumor and non-adjacent uninvolved lung tissue. Whole-study findings and limits: Tumors had more T cell infiltration than uninvolved lung, per TCRbeta sequencing and CD3 counts. Different pieces of the same tissue were used for each assay.

Germline V lookup: CDR1 LGHNA, CDR2 YNFKEQ. There are 13 residues in the CDR3. V lost 4 bases to trimming and J lost 9 bases; unmatched junction nucleotides: 8. TCRdb keeps only in-frame clones here, not all; method: immunoSEQ multiplex PCR. The sample consists of 7,000 or so clones, around 77% of them appearing once. This clone was seen more than once but under ten times. Antigen specificity is unknown. The sample was uninvolved lung tissue not adjacent to the tumor. The receptor was derived from a human donor with non-small cell lung cancer. The genes are TRBV4-2 and TRBJ1-1, with 7 nucleotides matching TRBD1. The CDR3 reads CASSPTTDRQAFF. The CDR3 region has the DNA TGTGCCAGCAGCCCGACAACGGACAGGCAAGCTTTCTTT.